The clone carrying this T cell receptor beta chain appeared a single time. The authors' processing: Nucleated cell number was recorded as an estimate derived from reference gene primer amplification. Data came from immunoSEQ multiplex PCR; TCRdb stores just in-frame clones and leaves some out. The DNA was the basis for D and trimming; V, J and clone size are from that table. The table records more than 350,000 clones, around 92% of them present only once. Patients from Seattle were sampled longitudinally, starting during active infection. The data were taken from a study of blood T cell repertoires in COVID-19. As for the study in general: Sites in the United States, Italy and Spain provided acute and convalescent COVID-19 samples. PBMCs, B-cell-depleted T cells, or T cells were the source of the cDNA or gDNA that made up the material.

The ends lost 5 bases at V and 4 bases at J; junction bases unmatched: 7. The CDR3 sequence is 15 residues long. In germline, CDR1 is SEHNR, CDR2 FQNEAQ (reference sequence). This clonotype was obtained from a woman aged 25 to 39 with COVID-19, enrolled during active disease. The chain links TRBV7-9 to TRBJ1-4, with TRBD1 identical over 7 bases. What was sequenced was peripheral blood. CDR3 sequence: CASSINRGRNEKLFF. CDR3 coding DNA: TGTGCCAGCAGCATCAACAGGGGACGTAATGAAAAACTGTTTTTT.